A single sample is the source of the 7 T cell receptor beta chains below, sequenced in a study of radiotherapy plus CTLA-4 blockade in lung cancer. This table comes from immunoSEQ multiplex PCR, and its TCRdb copy is limited to in-frame clones, with some not included. The sample shows fewer than 95,000 clones, under 90% of them seen only once. The sample in question was peripheral blood, obtained from a patient treated with radiotherapy plus ipilimumab. The origin of the receptors is a human donor with non-small cell lung cancer who had stable disease on radiotherapy plus ipilimumab.

The CDR3: CASSPYRRSGAPRNQPQHF. CDR3 coding DNA: TGTGCCAGCAGCCCTTACCGGCGATCAGGAGCCCCACGCAATCAGCCCCAGCATTTT. The rearrangement links TRBV28 to TRBJ1-5; no firm D call. The CDR3 totals 19 residues. The germline gives CDR1 MDHEN, CDR2 SYDVKM. Trimming took off 6 bases at V and 2 bases at J, with 26 bases between the two ends. The full variable domain, rest sourced from reference TRBV28 and TRBJ1-5, is DVKVTQSSRYLVKRTGEKVFLECVQDMDHENMFWYRQDPGLGLRLIYFSYDVKMKEKGDIPEGYSVSREKKERFSLILESASTNQTSMYLCASSPYRRSGAPRNQPQHFGDGTRLSIL.

The CDR3 sequence is CSVKAGTLNTEAFF. Here the CDR3 DNA reads TGCAGCGTTAAAGCCGGGACATTGAACACTGAAGCTTTCTTT. The chain has TRBV29-1 and TRBJ1-1, with a possible D match to TRBD1 (6 bases). Germline CDR1 reads SQVTM; CDR2 reads ANQGSEA. V was cut by 5 bases and J by 0 bases, with 13 bases left in between. The CDR3 spans 14 residues. The full variable domain, its missing parts supplied by reference TRBV29-1 and TRBJ1-1, is SAVISQKPSRDICQRGTSLTIQCQVDSQVTMMFWYRQQPGQSLTLIATANQGSEATYESGFVIDKFPISRPNLTFSTLTVSNMSPEDSSIYLCSVKAGTLNTEAFFGQGTRLTVV.

J is TRBJ2-7 and V is TRBV5-1, with TRBD1 as a possible D gene (5 bases). Germline CDR1 reads SGHRS; CDR2 reads YFSETQ. CDR3 length: 14 amino acids. The V and J ends lost 1 base and 3 bases respectively, with 11 bases between them. The CDR3 is CASSLSGQGYEQYF. Written as DNA, the CDR3 is TGCGCCAGCAGCTTGTCCGGGCAGGGCTACGAGCAGTACTTC. The full variable domain, its missing parts supplied by reference TRBV5-1 and TRBJ2-7, is KAGVTQTPRYLIKTRGQQVTLSCSPISGHRSVSWYQQTPGQGLQFLFEYFSETQRNKGNFPGRFSGRQFSNSRSEMNVSTLELGDSALYLCASSLSGQGYEQYFGPGTRLTVT.

The CDR3 spells CASSSGLYEQYF. The CDR3, as DNA: TGTGCCAGCAGTTCGGGGCTCTACGAGCAGTACTTC. The V gene is TRBV28, the J gene TRBJ2-7; the D call may be TRBD1 or TRBD2 (5 bases each). The CDR3 length is 12 residues. V lost 4 bases and J lost 3, with 7 bases in between. Looked up from germline, CDR1 is MDHEN and CDR2 is SYDVKM.

V is TRBV11-2 and J is TRBJ2-7; 7 nucleotides line up with TRBD1. Germline-derived CDR1 and CDR2 are SGHAT and FQNNGV. Trimming cost V 3 bases and J 4 bases; bases outside gene matches: 9. CDR3 length equals 15 residues. CDR3 sequence (DNA): TGTGCCAGCAGCTTTAGGGGGCCAGACTTATACGAGCAGTACTTC. Protein sequence: CASSFRGPDLYEQYF.

The V gene is TRBV19, the J gene TRBJ1-1; no definite D call. The length of the CDR3 is 13 residues. V was clipped by 7 bases and J by 4 bases, with 13 bases between them. Germline CDR1 is LNHDA and CDR2 is SQIVND (reference sequence). The CDR3, as DNA: TGTGCCAGTATAAGCCTGATGGGCACTGAAGCTTTCTTT. Translated: CASISLMGTEAFF.

This clone was detected once. The gene calls are TRBV7-3 and TRBJ2-7; no definite D call. In germline, CDR1 is SGHTA, CDR2 FQGTGA. The germline V and J ends were trimmed by 5 bases and 8 bases, with 16 bases remaining between them. This CDR3 contains 13 residues. CDR3: CASSHDPSLKQYF. CDR3 DNA sequence: TGTGCCAGCAGCCACGATCCCTCCTTAAAGCAGTACTTC.